This T cell receptor beta chain originates from a study of beta chain features in type 1 diabetes. Regarding the study as a whole: Insertions at VDJ junctions were less frequent in type 1 diabetes patients. These patients also deleted more nucleotides at the same junctions. There was a moderate but significant shortening of TCRB CDR3s in all four CD4+ subsets of Type 1 diabetes patients.

Since all of the isolated RNA was reverse transcribed, expressed TCRB transcripts were what got sequenced. Method: immunoSEQ multiplex PCR; TCRdb's copy keeps in-frame clones and lacks some. The table shows 300,000 to 350,000 clones, with about 13% occurring only once. V was clipped by 3 bases and J by 5 bases, with 18 bases between them. Germline CDR1 is SGDLS and CDR2 is YYNGEE. The CDR3 spans 16 residues. With regard to this clone: Antigen unknown.

The clonotype originates from a woman aged 18-29 years with type 1 diabetes. This rearrangement joins TRBV9 to TRBJ2-4; D perhaps matches TRBD1 (6 bases). The source material was naive CD4+ T cells from blood. CDR3 DNA: TGTGCCAGCAGCGAACACAGGGATTGGGGCCAAAACATTCAGTACTTC. Translating it yields CASSEHRDWGQNIQYF.